Listed here are 12 T cell receptor beta chains from one sample, sequenced in a study of T-cell reconstitution after alpha-beta-depleted transplantation in children. Preparation of the TCRbeta library involved a method that used unique molecular identifiers. TCRdb reprocessed the PCR reads via MiXCR and lists one record per CDR3 protein. Of roughly 250,000 distinct CDR3 sequences listed, under 9.5% are singletons. Specimen: PBMCs, mostly from graft donor cells, collected 180 days after TCRalphabeta/CD19-depleted stem cell transplant. All receptors derive from a male patient between 10 and 17 years old who had a stem cell transplant for acute lymphoblastic leukemia, so the T cells may come from the graft donor.

This clonotype was seen ten or more times. The V gene is TRBV5-6, the J gene TRBJ2-1; a possible D gene is TRBD2 (6 bases). CDR1 SGHDT and CDR2 YYEEEE come from the germline V gene. The CDR3 has 14 amino acids. With 3 bases removed from V and 2 bases from J, the gap between germline ends came to 9 bases. This CDR3 reads CASSSGLPYNEQFF. The DNA of the CDR3 is TGTGCCAGCAGCTCGGGACTCCCCTACAATGAGCAGTTCTTC.

This clonotype has a count of ten or more. The chain combines TRBV20-1 with TRBJ2-5, with 7 bases aligning to TRBD2. The CDR3 is 16 amino acids. CDR1 is DFQATT, CDR2 SNEGSKA, per germline (reference sequence). The V gene end was trimmed by 4 bases and the J gene end by 0 bases; junction bases not matched to a gene: 11. CDR3 nucleotides: TGCAGTGCTAAACCACCGCGCGGGGGAAACCAAGAGACCCAGTACTTC. It encodes CSAKPPRGGNQETQYF.

This clonotype appeared once. A much more abundant neighbour one base away suggests this may be a read error. V usage is TRBV24-1 and J usage is TRBJ2-1, with D maybe TRBD2 (5 bases). CDR3 size: 15 residues. CDR1 and CDR2 (germline): KGHDR, SFDVKD. In DNA, the CDR3 is TGTGCCACCAGTGAACGGAGCGGAAAGTACAATGTGCAGTTCTTC. It codes for CATSERSGKYNVQFF.

This clonotype showed up many times. This sequence joins TRBV18 and TRBJ1-2; the D is unclear. Germline-derived CDR1 and CDR2 are KGHSH and LQKENI. The CDR3 consists of 13 residues. V was shortened by 3 bases and J by 7 bases, with 12 bases between the two germline ends. CDR3 region: CASSPLDSGGYTF. For the CDR3, the DNA is TGTGCCAGCTCACCGTTGGATAGTGGTGGCTACACCTTC.

This clonotype was seen at least ten times. The chain links TRBV29-1 to TRBJ2-1, with D possibly TRBD1 on 6 matching bases. Trimming removed 5 bases at V and 8 bases at J, with 22 bases between. CDR3 length equals 15 residues. Germline V gives CDR1 SQVTM, CDR2 ANQGSEA. CDR3 residues: CSVPRRPTGTDEQFF. The CDR3 DNA sequence: TGCAGCGTTCCCCGGAGGCCGACAGGTACCGATGAGCAGTTCTTC.

The table lists this clonotype with many counts. This chain connects TRBV27 to TRBJ2-3, with D uncertain. The CDR3 covers 12 residues. With 8 bases removed from V and 5 bases from J, the gap between germline ends came to 11 bases. The germline V gene has CDR1 MNHEY and CDR2 SMNVEV (reference sequence). The CDR3, as DNA: TGTGCCAGCGATTATCCCGGAGATACGCAGTATTTT. It translates to CASDYPGDTQYF.

This clonotype was observed many times. The rearrangement links TRBV10-3 to TRBJ1-2; D remains ambiguous. CDR3 length: 15 amino acids. Germline CDR1 ENHRY, CDR2 SYGVKD. With 8 bases removed from V and 8 bases from J, the gap between germline ends came to 24 bases. In DNA form, the CDR3 reads TGTGCCATCGGCCCGCGTGATCGAGGGCGAGAGGGCTACACCTTC. It yields the protein CAIGPRDRGREGYTF.

This clonotype was seen ten or more times. V usage is TRBV7-6 and J usage is TRBJ2-5; D ambiguous. The germline gives CDR1 SGHVS, CDR2 FNYEAQ. The germline V and J ends were trimmed by 1 base and 4 bases, with 10 bases remaining between them. CDR3 length: 14 residues. CDR3: CASSLGAGIETQYF. In DNA form, the CDR3 reads TGTGCCAGCAGCTTAGGGGCCGGAATAGAGACCCAGTACTTC. The whole variable domain, filled in from reference TRBV7-6 and TRBJ2-5, reads GAGVSQSPRYKVTKRGQDVALRCDPISGHVSLYWYRQALGQGPEFLTYFNYEAQQDKSGLPNDRFSAERPEGSISTLTIQRTEQRDSAMYRCASSLGAGIETQYFGPGTRLLVL.

This clonotype has at least ten counts. The J gene is TRBJ2-5, the V gene TRBV28, with TRBD2 identical over 7 bases. The J segment lost 4 bases and the V segment lost 7 bases, leaving 9 bases of the junction unmatched. CDR3 size: 14 residues. The germline gives CDR1 MDHEN, CDR2 SYDVKM. The DNA for the CDR3 is TGTGCCAGCACCCGGGTGGGGGAGGGAGAGACCCAGTACTTC. Protein sequence: CASTRVGEGETQYF.

As regards this clonotype: A single base separates this from a much larger clone, so it may be a read error. The rearrangement joins TRBV2 to TRBJ2-5; 8 nucleotides match TRBD2. From germline, CDR1 is SNHLY and CDR2 FYNNEI. V dropped 7 bases and J dropped 5; count of bases not matched to a gene: 9. The CDR3 spans 14 residues. The CDR3 is CASNLHGGRETQYF. The CDR3 DNA reads as TGTGCCAGCAACCTACACGGCGGGAGGGAGACCCAGTACTTC. The full variable domain, in which reference TRBV2 and TRBJ2-5 provide the parts outside the CDR3, is EPEVTQTPSHQVTQMGQEVILRCVPISNHLYFYWYRQILGQKVEFLVSFYNNEISEKSEIFDDQFSVERPDGSNFTLKIRSTKLEDSAMYFCASNLHGGRETQYFGPGTRLLVL.

The sample holds many counts of this clonotype. The V call is TRBV5-1, the J call TRBJ1-1; the match to TRBD1 covers 9 bases. The germline gives CDR1 SGHRS, CDR2 YFSETQ. The CDR3 covers 15 residues. J gave up 6 bases and V 4 bases, and 10 bases lay outside the gene matches. CDR3 bases: TGCGCCAGCAGCCTTCTGACACAGGGGGCGTCTGAAGCTTTCTTT. Encoded protein: CASSLLTQGASEAFF. Full variable domain (outside the CDR3, taken from reference TRBV5-1 and TRBJ1-1): KAGVTQTPRYLIKTRGQQVTLSCSPISGHRSVSWYQQTPGQGLQFLFEYFSETQRNKGNFPGRFSGRQFSNSRSEMNVSTLELGDSALYLCASSLLTQGASEAFFGQGTRLTVV.

This clonotype was recorded many times. The V gene is TRBV12-3 or TRBV12-4, the J gene TRBJ2-7; TRBD1 is a possible D gene (6 bases). Trimming pared 1 base from V and 3 bases from J, leaving 13 bases between. The CDR3 runs to 15 residues. CDR3 in amino acids: CASSLVQGQLYEQYF. In nucleotides, the CDR3 is TGTGCCAGCAGTTTAGTGCAGGGGCAACTCTACGAGCAGTACTTC.